The entry that follows covers one T cell receptor (beta chain) sequence. The CDR3 length is 14 residues. Germline lookup yields CDR1 KGHSH and CDR2 LQKENI. The V and J ends lost 0 bases and 5 bases, in that order; junction bases with no gene match: 3. The data are from a study of blood T cell repertoires in COVID-19. Study-level information: Material from acute and convalescent COVID-19 was sourced from the United States, Italy and Spain. Sources were T cells, B-cell-depleted T cells, or PBMCs; the material itself was cDNA or gDNA.

Original processing notes: Nucleated cell number was recorded as an estimate derived from reference gene primer amplification. TCRdb keeps only in-frame clones here, not all; method: immunoSEQ multiplex PCR. V and J calls and clone size are copied from that table; D and trimming were computed from the DNA. The repertoire holds tens of thousands of clones, with roughly 79% as singletons. The receptor was isolated from a woman between 55 and 75 years old with acute or convalescent COVID-19. The J gene is TRBJ1-2, the V gene TRBV18; 7 bases fit TRBD1. Sequencing was done on a sample of peripheral blood. The CDR3 is CASSPPTGQYGYTF. The CDR3 DNA follows: TGTGCCAGCTCACCACCGACGGGACAGTATGGCTACACCTTC.